The 18 T cell receptor beta chains in this list originate from one sample, sequenced in a study of blood T cell repertoires in COVID-19. Libraries were prepared by immunoSEQ multiplex PCR; TCRdb keeps only in-frame clonotypes and omits some of them. In the table there are roughly 120,000 clones, approximately 87% of which are singletons. Sequencing was performed on peripheral blood. The source of these receptors is a man between 65 and 85 years old who had recovered from COVID-19.

The chain has TRBV30 and TRBJ2-7, with D possibly matching TRBD2 (5 bases). Trimming took 4 bases from V and 0 from J, leaving 16 bases between them. This CDR3 is built from 15 residues. CDR1 GTSNPN and CDR2 SVGIG come from the germline V gene (reference sequence). The CDR3 DNA is TGTGCCTGGACCCACCGGGATCTGGTCTCCTACGAGCAGTACTTC. Translating gives CAWTHRDLVSYEQYF.

The J gene is TRBJ2-2, the V gene TRBV21-1; the DNA was not used to check the table's D call, TRBD1. TRBV21-1 corresponds to a pseudogene. This CDR3 region has 18 residues. The chain's CDR3 is CASSSYDRDRANTGELFF. For the CDR3, the DNA is TGTGCCAGCAGCTCCTACGACCGGGACAGAGCGAACACCGGGGAGCTGTTTTTT.

This clone has just one count. V gene TRBV7-2 combines with J gene TRBJ1-3; D gene unclear. Germline lookup yields CDR1 SGHTA and CDR2 FQGNSA. The CDR3 consists of 15 residues. V lost 3 bases to trimming and J lost 0 bases, with 9 bases between them. DNA for the CDR3: TGTGCCAGCAGCTTCGACACCGGCTCTGGAAACACCATATATTTT. It encodes CASSFDTGSGNTIYF.

The chain links TRBV18 to TRBJ1-1; 7 bases line up with TRBD1. This CDR3 region has 14 residues. The germline V gene has CDR1 KGHSH and CDR2 LQKENI. With 5 bases clipped from V and 3 bases from J, the junction kept 6 bases outside the gene matches. CDR3 DNA sequence: TGTGCCAGCTCAACAGACAGGGCTGACACTGAAGCTTTCTTT. This encodes CASSTDRADTEAFF.

This clone has a handful of counts. The rearrangement joins TRBV28 to TRBJ1-1, with a weak D call TRBD1 (6 bases). The CDR3 has 15 amino acids. Germline CDR1 reads MDHEN; CDR2 reads SYDVKM. The ends were cut back, 7 bases at V and 6 bases at J, with 21 bases in the middle. CDR3 nucleotide sequence: TGTGCCAGCACCCCCGCCCTGGGGGGGCGAGCTGAAGCTTTCTTT. Translated, it gives CASTPALGGRAEAFF.

This sequence joins TRBV19 and TRBJ1-1; D is uncertain. The V gene lost 6 bases and the J gene lost 0 bases, with 14 bases spanning the gap. The germline V gene encodes CDR1 LNHDA and CDR2 SQIVND (reference sequence). This CDR3 has 15 amino acids. The CDR3: CASSPFIAMNTEAFF. The CDR3 DNA reads as TGTGCCAGTAGCCCCTTTATCGCTATGAACACTGAAGCTTTCTTT.

The V gene is TRBV29-1, the J gene TRBJ2-7; the D gene is possibly TRBD1 (6 bases). The germline V and J ends were trimmed by 7 bases and 3 bases, with 10 bases remaining between them. Germline CDR1 SQVTM, CDR2 ANQGSEA. There are 11 residues in the CDR3. CDR3 loop: CSAVRGYEQYF. CDR3 sequence (DNA): TGCAGCGCGGTCAGGGGCTACGAGCAGTACTTC.

This chain links TRBV28 with TRBJ2-3, with D perhaps matching TRBD2 (6 bases). V was cut by 7 bases and J by 11 bases, with 19 bases left in between. The CDR3 sequence is 13 residues long. Germline V gene sequence: CDR1 MDHEN, CDR2 SYDVKM. CDR3 protein: CASTPSGLAQQYF. The DNA for the CDR3 is TGTGCCAGCACCCCATCGGGGCTAGCGCAGCAGTATTTT.

This clone appeared a single time. This chain connects TRBV4-2 to TRBJ1-1, with D uncertain. This CDR3 is 14 amino acids long. Trimming took 0 bases from V and 1 from J, leaving 6 bases between them. CDR1 LGHNA and CDR2 YNFKEQ come from the germline V gene. CDR3 nucleotide sequence: TGTGCCAGCAGCCAAGATGGAGAGAACACTGAAGCTTTCTTT. This translates into CASSQDGENTEAFF.

The V and J genes are TRBV5-1 and TRBJ2-1; 7 nucleotides align to TRBD1. Trimming at V came to 7 bases and at J to 0 bases, leaving 7 bases not matched to a gene. CDR3 length equals 15 residues. Looked up from germline, CDR1 is SGHRS and CDR2 is YFSETQ. The CDR3 DNA is TGCGCCAGCCGACCGACAGGGAACTCCTACAATGAGCAGTTCTTC. It yields the protein CASRPTGNSYNEQFF.

The CDR3 sequence is CASSAALTRGALSSYNEQFF. The CDR3 bases are TGTGCCAGCAGTGCCGCTCTCACGCGGGGGGCCCTGAGCTCCTACAATGAGCAGTTCTTC. The chain links TRBV27 to TRBJ2-1; the match to TRBD2 covers 8 bases. Germline V CDR1 and CDR2: MNHEY, SMNVEV (reference sequence). The V gene end was trimmed by 5 bases and the J gene end by 0 bases; junction bases not matched to a gene: 18. The length of the CDR3 is 20 residues.

The rearrangement joins TRBV4-3 to TRBJ2-1, with 8 positions matching TRBD2. The germline CDR1 and CDR2 sequences are LGHNA and YSLEER. The CDR3 consists of 15 residues. The J segment lost 10 bases and the V segment lost 0 bases, leaving 8 bases of the junction unmatched. The CDR3: CASSQDSREGSEQFF. The CDR3 DNA reads TGCGCCAGCAGCCAAGATAGTCGGGAGGGTAGCGAGCAGTTCTTC.

The chain combines TRBV30 with TRBJ2-3; TRBD1 is a possible D gene (5 bases). The CDR3 spans 13 residues. Per germline, CDR1 GTSNPN and CDR2 SVGIG (reference sequence). Trimming shortened V by 1 base and J by 2 bases, and 7 bases separated the two germline ends. Written as DNA, the CDR3 is TGTGCCTGGAGTGCCGGACACACAGATACGCAGTATTTT. Protein sequence: CAWSAGHTDTQYF.

The V call is TRBV7-9, the J call TRBJ1-1, with TRBD1 identical over 9 bases. The junction had 11 bases not matched to a gene; V was cut back by 3 bases and J by 3 bases. The CDR3 has 17 residues. Germline CDR1 and CDR2: SEHNR and FQNEAQ (reference sequence). CDR3 DNA: TGTGCCAGCAGCTTTACGGGACAGGGAAAGATGGACACTGAAGCTTTCTTT. Residues: CASSFTGQGKMDTEAFF.

The chain is built from TRBV30 and TRBJ1-2; D is possibly TRBD1 (6 bases). Germline lookup yields CDR1 GTSNPN and CDR2 SVGIG (reference sequence). The CDR3 is 14 residues long. Trimming took off 0 bases at V and 4 bases at J, with 12 bases between the two ends. The CDR3 loop is CAWSVPGTPYGYTF. The CDR3 DNA is TGTGCCTGGAGTGTCCCGGGGACACCCTATGGCTACACCTTC.

The rearrangement joins TRBV19 to TRBJ2-7; 8 bases agree with TRBD1. CDR3 length: 12 amino acids. V was clipped by 5 bases and J by 9 bases; unmatched bases: 6. CDR1 is LNHDA and CDR2 is SQIVND in the germline V gene (reference sequence). CDR3 in amino acids: CASSPGQGRQYF. CDR3 nucleotide sequence: TGTGCCAGTAGTCCCGGACAGGGCCGGCAGTACTTC.

This clone was detected only a few times. This chain links TRBV27 with TRBJ2-7, with D perhaps TRBD1 (5 bases). The CDR3 is made up of 15 amino acids. V was trimmed by 5 bases and J by 4 bases, leaving 18 bases between them. Germline values: CDR1 MNHEY, CDR2 SMNVEV (reference sequence). The CDR3 loop is CASSLRSGRAYEQYF. In DNA, the CDR3 is TGTGCCAGCAGTCTCCGGTCGGGCAGGGCGTACGAGCAGTACTTC.

This chain connects TRBV6-1 to TRBJ1-5; possibly TRBD1 for D (5 bases). Deletions cut 4 bases from V and 0 bases from J, with 19 bases between. This CDR3 has 18 amino acids. Germline loops: CDR1 MNHNS, CDR2 SASEGT. CDR3 in amino acids: CASSASFLGRNSNQPQHF. CDR3 in DNA: TGTGCCAGCAGTGCCTCCTTTCTGGGGCGGAATAGCAATCAGCCCCAGCATTTT.